This TCR beta chain was recovered during a study of blood T cell repertoires in COVID-19. Overall study context: Sources were T cells, B-cell-depleted T cells, or PBMCs; the material itself was cDNA or gDNA.

Assay: immunoSEQ multiplex PCR; the TCRdb copy retains only in-frame clones and omits some. The sample yields about 180,000 clones, roughly 84% seen once. The study drew participants aged roughly 18 to 95 years from some 24 US areas. Recovery meant two consecutive negative NP/OP PCR tests, professional clearance, or resolved symptoms. Between the trimmed V and J ends, which lost 2 bases and 1 base, there was a span of 8 bases. The length of the CDR3 is 14 residues. CDR1 is ENHRY and CDR2 is SYGVKD in the germline V gene. The source of this sequence is a woman aged 50 to 60 who had recovered from COVID-19. Sequencing used PBMCs or T cells enriched from blood (not recorded which). V and J are TRBV10-3 and TRBJ1-1, with D uncertain. Here the CDR3 DNA reads TGTGCCATCAGTGAGACCGGGAGGAACACTGAAGCTTTCTTT. The encoded protein is CAISETGRNTEAFF.